Sequencing of this TCR beta chain was carried out in a study of cytomegalovirus exposure and HLA in healthy donors. Overall study context: Later, an analysis reported that the roughly 120 validation repertoires had used the same platform as the 500 to 750 first-cohort repertoires.

General study findings and limits: The classifier was said to identify cytomegalovirus status with high specificity and sensitivity.

The method was immunoSEQ multiplex PCR; TCRdb's version includes in-frame clones alone and lacks a portion of them. The table shows approximately 100,000 clones, with roughly 86% occurring only once. For this clone: Its antigen remains unidentified.

Germline assignment: CDR1 DFQATT and CDR2 SNEGSKA (reference sequence). This CDR3 comprises 11 residues. V was shortened by 1 base and J by 2 bases, with 3 bases between the two germline ends. The chain employs TRBV20-1 and TRBJ2-7; D gene ambiguous. The source of this sequence is a woman aged 18-29 years in good health and CMV-seronegative. Sequencing was carried out using PBMCs. The CDR3 nucleotides are TGCAGTGCTAGAGTAACCTACGAGCAGTACTTC. This codes for CSARVTYEQYF.